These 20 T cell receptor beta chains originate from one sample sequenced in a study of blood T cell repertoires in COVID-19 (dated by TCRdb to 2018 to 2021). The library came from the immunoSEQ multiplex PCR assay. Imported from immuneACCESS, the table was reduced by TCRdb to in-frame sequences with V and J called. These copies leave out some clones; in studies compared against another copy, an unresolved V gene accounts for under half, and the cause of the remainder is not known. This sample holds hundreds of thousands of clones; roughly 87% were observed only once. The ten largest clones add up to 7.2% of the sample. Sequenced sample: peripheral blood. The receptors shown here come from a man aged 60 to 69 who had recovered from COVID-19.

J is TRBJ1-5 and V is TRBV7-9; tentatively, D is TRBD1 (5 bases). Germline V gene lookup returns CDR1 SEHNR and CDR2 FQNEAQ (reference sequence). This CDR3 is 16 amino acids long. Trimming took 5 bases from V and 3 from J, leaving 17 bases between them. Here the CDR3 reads CASSPAGGTFNQPQHF. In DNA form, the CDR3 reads TGTGCCAGCAGCCCCGCGGGGGGGACCTTCAATCAGCCCCAGCATTTT.

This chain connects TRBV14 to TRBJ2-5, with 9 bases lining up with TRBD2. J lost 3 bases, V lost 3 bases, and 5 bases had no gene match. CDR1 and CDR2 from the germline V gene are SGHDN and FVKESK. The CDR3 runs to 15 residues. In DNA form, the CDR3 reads TGTGCCAGCAGCCATGGACTAGCGAGGGAAGAGACCCAGTACTTC. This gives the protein CASSHGLAREETQYF. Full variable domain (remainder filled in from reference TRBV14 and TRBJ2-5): EAGVTQFPSHSVIEKGQTVTLRCDPISGHDNLYWYRRVMGKEIKFLLHFVKESKQDESGMPNNRFLAERTGGTYSTLKVQPAELEDSGVYFCASSHGLAREETQYFGPGTRLLVL.

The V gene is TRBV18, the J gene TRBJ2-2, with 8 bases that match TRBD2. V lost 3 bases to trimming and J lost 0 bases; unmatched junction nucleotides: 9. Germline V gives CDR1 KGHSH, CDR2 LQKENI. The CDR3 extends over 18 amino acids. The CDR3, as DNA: TGTGCCAGCTCACCGCCGTCAGCGGGGGCACCGAACACCGGGGAGCTGTTTTTT. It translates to CASSPPSAGAPNTGELFF. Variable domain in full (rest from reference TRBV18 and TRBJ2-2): NAGVMQNPRHLVRRRGQEARLRCSPMKGHSHVYWYRQLPEEGLKFMVYLQKENIIDESGMPKERFSAEFPKEGPSILRIQQVVRGDSAAYFCASSPPSAGAPNTGELFFGEGSRLTVL.

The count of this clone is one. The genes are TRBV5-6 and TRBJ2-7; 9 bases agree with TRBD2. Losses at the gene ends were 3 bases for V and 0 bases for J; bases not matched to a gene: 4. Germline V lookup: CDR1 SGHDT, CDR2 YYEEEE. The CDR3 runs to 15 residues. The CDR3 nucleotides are TGTGCCAGCAGCTCTAGCGGGGCCGCCTCCTACGAGCAGTACTTC. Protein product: CASSSSGAASYEQYF.

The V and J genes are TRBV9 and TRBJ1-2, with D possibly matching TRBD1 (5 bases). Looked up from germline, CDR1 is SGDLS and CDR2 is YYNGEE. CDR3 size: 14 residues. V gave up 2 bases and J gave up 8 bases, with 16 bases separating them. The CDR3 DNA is TGTGCCAGCAGCGTTAGTCGCGTTGGGGGGGGCTACACCTTC. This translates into CASSVSRVGGGYTF.

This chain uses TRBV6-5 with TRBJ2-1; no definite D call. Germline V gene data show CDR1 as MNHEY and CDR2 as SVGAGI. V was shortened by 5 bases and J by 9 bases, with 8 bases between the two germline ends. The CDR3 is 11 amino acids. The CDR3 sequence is CASSLRGEQFF. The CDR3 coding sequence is TGTGCCAGCAGTCTCCGAGGTGAGCAGTTCTTC.

In DNA form, the CDR3 reads TGTGCCTGGAGCCAGGGGACAGGGAGCACAGATACGCAGTATTTT. Translated, it gives CAWSQGTGSTDTQYF. The chain is built from TRBV30 and TRBJ2-3; 9 nucleotides line up with TRBD1. V trimming: 3 bases; J trimming: 0 bases; junction bases outside the gene matches: 4. Germline V gives CDR1 GTSNPN, CDR2 SVGIG (reference sequence). CDR3 size: 15 residues.

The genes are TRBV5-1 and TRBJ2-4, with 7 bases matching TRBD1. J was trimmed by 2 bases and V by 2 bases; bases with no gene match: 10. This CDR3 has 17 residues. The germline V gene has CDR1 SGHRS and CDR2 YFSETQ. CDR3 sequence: CASSFPGQRKPKNIQYF. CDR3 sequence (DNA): TGCGCCAGCAGCTTTCCGGGACAGCGCAAACCCAAAAACATTCAGTACTTC. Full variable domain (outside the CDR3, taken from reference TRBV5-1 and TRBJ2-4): KAGVTQTPRYLIKTRGQQVTLSCSPISGHRSVSWYQQTPGQGLQFLFEYFSETQRNKGNFPGRFSGRQFSNSRSEMNVSTLELGDSALYLCASSFPGQRKPKNIQYFGAGTRLSVL.

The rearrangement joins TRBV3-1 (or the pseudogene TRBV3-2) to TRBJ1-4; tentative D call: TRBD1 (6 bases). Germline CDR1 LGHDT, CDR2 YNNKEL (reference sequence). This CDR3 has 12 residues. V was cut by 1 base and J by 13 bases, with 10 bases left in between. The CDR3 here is CASSQAAQGLFF. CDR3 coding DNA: TGTGCCAGCAGCCAAGCTGCACAGGGACTGTTTTTT.

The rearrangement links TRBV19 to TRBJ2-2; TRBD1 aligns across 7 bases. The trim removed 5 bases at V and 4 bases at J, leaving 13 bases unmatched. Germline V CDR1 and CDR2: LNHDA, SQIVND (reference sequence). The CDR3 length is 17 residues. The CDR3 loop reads CASSPFTGAVGTGELFF. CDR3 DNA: TGTGCCAGTAGTCCCTTCACAGGGGCGGTCGGCACCGGGGAGCTGTTTTTT.

For the CDR3, the DNA is TGTGCCAGCAGACCGACAGGGATATTCGAGCAGTACTTC. It is translated as CASRPTGIFEQYF. The chain carries TRBV25-1 and TRBJ2-7; 7 bases map to TRBD1. Germline trimming cut 6 bases from V and 6 bases from J; bases unmatched to any gene: 8. The CDR3 consists of 13 residues. Germline V lookup: CDR1 MGHDK, CDR2 SYGVNS.

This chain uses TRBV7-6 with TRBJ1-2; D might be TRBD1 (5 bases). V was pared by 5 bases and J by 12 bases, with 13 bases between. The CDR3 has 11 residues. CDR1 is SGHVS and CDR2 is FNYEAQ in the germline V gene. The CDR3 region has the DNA TGTGCCAGCAGCAGCAGGGTACAGCACACCTTC. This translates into CASSSRVQHTF. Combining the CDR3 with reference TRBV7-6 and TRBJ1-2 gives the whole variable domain GAGVSQSPRYKVTKRGQDVALRCDPISGHVSLYWYRQALGQGPEFLTYFNYEAQQDKSGLPNDRFSAERPEGSISTLTIQRTEQRDSAMYRCASSSRVQHTFGSGTRLTVV.

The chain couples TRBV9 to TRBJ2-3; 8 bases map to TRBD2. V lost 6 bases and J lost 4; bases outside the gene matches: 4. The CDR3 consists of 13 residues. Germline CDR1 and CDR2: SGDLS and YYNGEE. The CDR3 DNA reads TGTGCCAGCAACTCCGGGGGGGCAGATACGCAGTATTTT. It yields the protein CASNSGGADTQYF.

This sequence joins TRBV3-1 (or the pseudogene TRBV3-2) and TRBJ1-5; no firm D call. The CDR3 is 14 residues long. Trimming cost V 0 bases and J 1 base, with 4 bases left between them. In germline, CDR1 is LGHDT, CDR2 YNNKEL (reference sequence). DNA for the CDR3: TGTGCCAGCAGCCAAGATCTAAGCAATCAGCCCCAGCATTTT. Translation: CASSQDLSNQPQHF.

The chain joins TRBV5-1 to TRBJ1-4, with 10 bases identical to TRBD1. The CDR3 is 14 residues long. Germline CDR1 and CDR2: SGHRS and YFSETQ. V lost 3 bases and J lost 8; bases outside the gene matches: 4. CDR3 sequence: CASSWGQGWEKLFF. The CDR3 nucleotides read TGCGCCAGCAGCTGGGGACAGGGGTGGGAAAAACTGTTTTTT.

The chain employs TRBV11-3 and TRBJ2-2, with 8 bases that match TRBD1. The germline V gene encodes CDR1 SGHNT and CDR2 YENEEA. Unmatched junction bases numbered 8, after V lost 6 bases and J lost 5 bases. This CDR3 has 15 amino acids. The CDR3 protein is CASSKDRGRTGELFF. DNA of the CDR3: TGTGCCAGCAGTAAAGACAGGGGTAGGACCGGGGAGCTGTTTTTT.

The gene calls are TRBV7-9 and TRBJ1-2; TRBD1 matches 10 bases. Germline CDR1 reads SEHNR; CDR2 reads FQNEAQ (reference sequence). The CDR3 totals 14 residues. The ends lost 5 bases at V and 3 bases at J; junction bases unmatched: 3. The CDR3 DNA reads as TGTGCCAGCAGCCCCGGGACAGGGGACTATGGCTACACCTTC. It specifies CASSPGTGDYGYTF.

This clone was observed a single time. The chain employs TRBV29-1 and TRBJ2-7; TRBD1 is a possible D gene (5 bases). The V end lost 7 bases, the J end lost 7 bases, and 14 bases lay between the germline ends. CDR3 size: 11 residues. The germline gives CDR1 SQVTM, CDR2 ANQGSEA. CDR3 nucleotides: TGCAGCGCCGGACACGGTTGGGAGCAGTACTTC. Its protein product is CSAGHGWEQYF.

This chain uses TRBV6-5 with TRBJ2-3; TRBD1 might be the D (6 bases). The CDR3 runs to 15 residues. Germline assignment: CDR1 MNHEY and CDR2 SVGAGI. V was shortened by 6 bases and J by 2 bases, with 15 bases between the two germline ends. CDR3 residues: CASRGTLPSTDTQYF. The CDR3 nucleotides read TGTGCCAGCAGGGGGACACTTCCATCCACAGATACGCAGTATTTT.

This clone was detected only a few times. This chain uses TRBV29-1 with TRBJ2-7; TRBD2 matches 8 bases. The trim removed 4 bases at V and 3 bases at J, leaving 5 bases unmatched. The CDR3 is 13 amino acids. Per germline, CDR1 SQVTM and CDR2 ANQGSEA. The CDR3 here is CSVAGGLGYEQYF. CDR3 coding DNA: TGCAGCGTTGCGGGGGGGTTGGGCTACGAGCAGTACTTC.